This paragraph covers one TCR beta chain sequence. This clonotype was counted a few times. The antigen it binds to is not known. Base qualities are not provided; no much larger clone lies one nucleotide away. Sequencing instrument: Illumina NovaSeq 6000. TCRalpha and TCRbeta cDNA libraries were built by 5'RACE with constant-segment primers, adding sample barcodes and unique molecular identifiers. RNA was extracted from every sample with Trizol reagent. The libraries were amplified in two PCR steps, and the second step added a second sample barcode and Illumina TruSeq adapters. Libraries were sequenced on an Illumina NovaSeq with 2 x 150 bp paired-end reads. The study's processing was this. Reads were demultiplexed and collapsed into UMI-guided consensus sequences with migec v1.2.7. Using mixcr v2.1.11, the UMI consensuses were aligned to TRA and TRB V and J templates and assembled into clonotypes. A clonotype was counted as expanded or contracted only if both edgeR and NoisET called the change significant, with noise models trained on biological replicates. For edgeR calls, the thresholds were a false discovery rate-adjusted p below 0.01 and a log2 fold-change of 1. As an exploratory analysis of dynamics, max-normalized trajectories of the 1000 most abundant clonotypes were examined with PCA combined with hierarchical clustering. Separately sequenced CD4+ and CD8+ repertoires were used to assign a CD4 or CD8 phenotype to each responding clone. TCRdb's own reprocessing of the public reads used fastp at Q25 and MiXCR and kept productive beta chains. Records with the same CDR3 protein are collapsed into one entry carrying the most frequent genes and DNA. None of the V and J calls come from the authors' own analysis; TCRdb made them. Here the sample has around 340,000 distinct CDR3 sequences; approximately 15% occur a single time. 22% of the sample is taken by the ten largest.

This entry belongs to a study of T-cell memory formation after mild COVID-19 (dated by TCRdb to the early 2020s). Regarding the study in general: TCR sequence clusters from the two donors were largely donor specific. T-cell clones expanding and contracting after mild COVID-19 in two donors were tracked by longitudinal TCRalpha and TCRbeta repertoire sequencing. The cohort comprised two young, previously healthy adult volunteers, one female and one male. Overall results and qualifications from the work: Some responding clones were detected in pre-infection memory, suggesting pre-existing cross-reactive memory T cells joined the SARS-CoV-2 response. The second-wave clones that peaked on day 37 were not confirmed to be SARS-CoV-2 specific. Only two mild cases were covered in the study, and larger cohorts including severe cases with pre-infection samples were considered necessary. Clones contracting from day 15 to 85 had balanced CD4/CD8 phenotypes, while a second wave expanding from day 15 to 37 was biased towards CD4+. Contracting CD4+ clones were found mainly in CM and EM memory subsets, while CD8+ clones were enriched in EMRA.

PBMCs were isolated by Ficoll-Paque density gradient centrifugation. The sequencing input was PBMCs or a T cell subset sorted from them (not recorded which). The origin of this receptor is a man between 18 and 29 years old who had mild COVID-19 (a few samples of this study predate the infection). The sample titles of this study are shuffled in the database, so cell type and time point are left out; the donor was told from shared clones.

CDR3 reads: CASRLGQRYGYTF. In nucleotide form, the sequence is TGTGCCAGCAGACTGGGACAGCGCTATGGCTACACCTTC. In this chain, TRBV28 is recombined with TRBJ1-2; 7 central bases correspond to TRBD1. CDR1 and CDR2 are drawn from the germline V gene: MDHEN, SYDVKM. From V the trimming removes 6 bases and from J it removes 4 bases, while the gene matches leave 5 bases of the junction unaccounted for. From cysteine to phenylalanine, the CDR3 is 13 amino acids long. Just the 39-base CDR3 DNA is kept, in frame starting at base 1.